The 22 T cell receptor beta chains presented below share a single source sample, sequenced in a study of blood T cell repertoires in COVID-19 (dated by TCRdb to 2018 to 2021). Library prep was done by the immunoSEQ multiplex PCR assay. TCRdb stores this immuneACCESS table with in-frame sequences only. Part of the clones is absent; in the studies checked, under half of the shortfall reflects unresolved V genes, and no reason is known for the rest. Present in this sample are tens of thousands of clones, over 85% of which were seen just once. The ten largest clones capture 10% to 15% of the sample. The material sequenced was peripheral blood. The receptor set was obtained from a man aged 80 or over with acute or convalescent COVID-19.

The chain is built from TRBV7-9 and TRBJ2-1, with TRBD1 matching over 7 bases. CDR1 is SEHNR, CDR2 FQNEAQ, per germline (reference sequence). The CDR3 is 14 amino acids. V gave up 0 bases and J gave up 4 bases; unmatched junction bases: 0. The CDR3 loop is CASSLATGYNEQFF. DNA for the CDR3: TGTGCCAGCAGCTTAGCGACAGGGTACAATGAGCAGTTCTTC.

The chain uses TRBV19 and TRBJ2-3; possible D gene TRBD2, 5 bases. V lost 7 bases, J lost 5 bases, and 25 bases lay in between. Germline-derived CDR1 and CDR2 are LNHDA and SQIVND (reference sequence). CDR3 size: 17 residues. The CDR3 bases are TGTGCCAGTACCCCTATAGGACCCTCTACTAGAATAGATACGCAGTATTTT. Protein: CASTPIGPSTRIDTQYF.

The chain combines TRBV3-1 (or the pseudogene TRBV3-2) with TRBJ2-2, with TRBD2 identical over 9 bases. Per germline, CDR1 LGHDT and CDR2 YNNKEL (reference sequence). Trimming cost V 4 bases and J 4 bases; bases outside gene matches: 4. This CDR3 region has 15 residues. This CDR3 is CASSRAGGGTGELFF. The CDR3, as DNA: TGTGCCAGCAGCCGAGCGGGGGGCGGCACCGGGGAGCTGTTTTTT.

The rearrangement links TRBV7-9 to TRBJ1-4, with D hard to call. The ends were cut back, 2 bases at V and 7 bases at J, with 11 bases in the middle. Germline V gene lookup returns CDR1 SEHNR and CDR2 FQNEAQ (reference sequence). The CDR3 length is 14 residues. The CDR3 region has the DNA TGTGCCAGCAGCTTACGAGTAACCGGTGAAAAACTGTTTTTT. Its protein is CASSLRVTGEKLFF.

Only one count was recorded for this clone. CDR3 in DNA: TGTGCCAGCAGTGAAGCGCTTCTAATAGGAGGATATAGCAATCAGCCCCAGCATTTT. Protein product: CASSEALLIGGYSNQPQHF. The V gene is TRBV6-1, the J gene TRBJ1-5; D is ambiguous. CDR1 is MNHNS and CDR2 is SASEGT in the germline V gene. The length of the CDR3 is 19 residues. Trimming stripped 0 bases from V and 0 bases from J, with 18 bases between.

V is TRBV30 and J is TRBJ2-3; no clear D. The V gene lost 2 bases and the J gene lost 5 bases, with 5 bases spanning the gap. CDR1 GTSNPN and CDR2 SVGIG come from the germline V gene (reference sequence). CDR3 length equals 11 residues. CDR3 region: CAWSPRDTQYF. CDR3 nucleotide sequence: TGTGCCTGGAGTCCCCGAGATACGCAGTATTTT.

About this clone itself: One end of the junction does not line up with germline, which may come from a read error. CDR3 loop: CASSLGAVSHEQYF. As DNA, the CDR3 is TGTGCCAGCAGCCTAGGGGCAGTCTCCCACGAGCAGTACTTC. V is TRBV7-9 and J is TRBJ2-7; D is possibly TRBD1 (5 bases). The CDR3 length is 14 residues. Germline values: CDR1 SEHNR, CDR2 FQNEAQ (reference sequence).

The J gene is TRBJ2-3, the V gene TRBV7-8; 7 nucleotides line up with TRBD2. The CDR3 extends over 14 amino acids. Germline values: CDR1 SGHVS, CDR2 FQNEAQ. Trimming at V came to 5 bases and at J to 1 base, leaving 3 bases not matched to a gene. The CDR3 reads CASSRAGRTDTQYF. For the CDR3, the DNA is TGTGCCAGCAGCCGAGCGGGGCGCACAGATACGCAGTATTTT.

This chain links TRBV5-1 with TRBJ2-3; tentative D call: TRBD2 (7 bases). Germline V CDR1 and CDR2: SGHRS, YFSETQ. V was shortened by 0 bases and J by 1 base, with 12 bases between the two germline ends. The CDR3 consists of 16 residues. The CDR3 sequence is CASSLAGGKGTDTQYF. CDR3 coding DNA: TGCGCCAGCAGCTTGGCGGGGGGCAAGGGCACAGATACGCAGTATTTT.

This chain links TRBV6-4 with TRBJ1-1; D remains ambiguous. The CDR3 covers 18 residues. CDR1 is MRHNA, CDR2 SNTAGT, per germline. The ends were cut back, 3 bases at V and 1 base at J, with 21 bases in the middle. As DNA, the CDR3 is TGTGCCAGCAGTGATCCTTCCCGTTTTGGACTCAAGAACACTGAAGCTTTCTTT. As protein: CASSDPSRFGLKNTEAFF.

V usage is TRBV5-1 and J usage is TRBJ2-5; possible D gene TRBD2, 6 bases. This CDR3 comprises 13 residues. Trimming took 3 bases from V and 7 from J, leaving 13 bases between them. CDR1 SGHRS and CDR2 YFSETQ come from the germline V gene. CDR3 nucleotide sequence: TGCGCCAGCAGCTGGGGGGAACCGGGGACCCAGTACTTC. Translation gives CASSWGEPGTQYF.

The V and J genes are TRBV18 and TRBJ2-5, with 8 bases that match TRBD1. Germline lookup yields CDR1 KGHSH and CDR2 LQKENI. Trimming removed 6 bases from V and 5 bases from J; junction bases left unmatched: 8. This CDR3 spans 14 amino acids. CDR3 amino acids: CASSRTGPLETQYF. The CDR3 region has the DNA TGTGCCAGCTCGCGGACAGGGCCGTTGGAGACCCAGTACTTC.

The J gene is TRBJ2-1, the V gene TRBV10-3, with D perhaps matching TRBD2 (5 bases). Germline V gene lookup returns CDR1 ENHRY and CDR2 SYGVKD. This CDR3 has 14 amino acids. Trimming cost V 10 bases and J 8 bases, with 21 bases left between them. The CDR3 sequence: CATEATNDGHEQFF. For the CDR3, the DNA is TGTGCCACGGAGGCTACTAACGATGGGCATGAGCAGTTCTTC.

The chain recombines TRBV15 with TRBJ1-4; no firm D call. This CDR3 has 16 residues. The germline V and J ends were trimmed by 5 bases and 4 bases, with 17 bases remaining between them. Germline CDR1 is LNHNV and CDR2 is YYDKDF (reference sequence). CDR3: CATSPQPTGSNEKLFF. The CDR3 nucleotides are TGTGCCACCAGCCCACAACCGACCGGGAGTAATGAAAAACTGTTTTTT.

The CDR3 reads CASSLDSNYGYTF. The CDR3 DNA is TGTGCCAGCAGCTTGGACAGTAACTATGGCTACACCTTC. The rearrangement joins TRBV7-3 to TRBJ1-2, with D tentatively TRBD1 (6 bases). Germline loops: CDR1 SGHTA, CDR2 FQGTGA. This CDR3 has 13 amino acids. V was shortened by 3 bases and J by 1 base, with 6 bases between the two germline ends.

CDR3 in DNA: TGTGCCAGCAGCTTACAGGGCCTTCGTCCCTATAATTCACCCCTCCACTTT. As protein: CASSLQGLRPYNSPLHF. The chain recombines TRBV7-2 with TRBJ1-6, with D possibly matching TRBD1 (5 bases). CDR1 is SGHTA and CDR2 is FQGNSA in the germline V gene. V was shortened by 2 bases and J by 2 bases, with 13 bases between the two germline ends. This CDR3 is built from 17 residues.

The J gene is TRBJ2-7, the V gene TRBV28, with a weak D call TRBD2 (6 bases). Trimming removed 6 bases from V and 3 bases from J, with 15 bases in between. The length of the CDR3 is 14 residues. Germline V gene data show CDR1 as MDHEN and CDR2 as SYDVKM. The CDR3 loop is CASSLTGGDYEQYF. CDR3 nucleotide sequence: TGTGCCAGCAGCCTGACGGGCGGGGACTACGAGCAGTACTTC. The full variable domain, completed using reference TRBV28 and TRBJ2-7, is DVKVTQSSRYLVKRTGEKVFLECVQDMDHENMFWYRQDPGLGLRLIYFSYDVKMKEKGDIPEGYSVSREKKERFSLILESASTNQTSMYLCASSLTGGDYEQYFGPGTRLTVT.

This clone was observed once. The chain couples TRBV15 to TRBJ2-5; TRBD2 might be the D (5 bases). Germline lookup yields CDR1 LNHNV and CDR2 YYDKDF (reference sequence). V was shortened by 8 bases and J by 4 bases, with 8 bases between the two germline ends. The CDR3 covers 11 residues. The CDR3 sequence is CATGEIETQYF. The DNA of the CDR3 is TGTGCCACCGGGGAGATAGAGACCCAGTACTTC.

This chain links TRBV2 with TRBJ2-4; TRBD2 might be the D (7 bases). The CDR3 has 15 amino acids. The germline V and J ends were trimmed by 7 bases and 8 bases, with 21 bases remaining between them. The germline gives CDR1 SNHLY, CDR2 FYNNEI. The CDR3 DNA follows: TGTGCCAGCAAGGGGGGGACACAAGGTGGGGACATTCAGTACTTC. It specifies CASKGGTQGGDIQYF.

Concerning this clone: Mismatch with germline at one junction end may stem from a read error. This chain joins TRBV7-9 and TRBJ1-6, with D tentatively TRBD1 (6 bases). Germline V lookup: CDR1 SEHNR, CDR2 FQNEAQ (reference sequence). The CDR3 extends over 15 amino acids. CDR3 residues: CASSLAGQGNSPLHF. Written as DNA, the CDR3 is TGTGCCAGCAGCCTAGCGGGACAAGGGAATTCACCCCTCCACTTT.

The chain recombines TRBV6-5 with TRBJ1-1; 9 nucleotides line up with TRBD1. Germline loops: CDR1 MNHEY, CDR2 SVGAGI. The CDR3 is 15 amino acids. J lost 2 bases, V lost 2 bases, and 3 bases had no gene match. CDR3 amino acids: CASSYADRGNTEAFF. CDR3 sequence (DNA): TGTGCCAGCAGTTACGCGGACAGGGGAAACACTGAAGCTTTCTTT.

This chain joins TRBV10-3 and TRBJ2-3; the D is unclear. Germline CDR1 is ENHRY and CDR2 is SYGVKD. The V gene lost 3 bases and the J gene lost 4 bases, with 14 bases spanning the gap. The CDR3 spans 15 residues. The CDR3 sequence is CAISDQARSADTQYF. DNA for the CDR3: TGTGCCATCAGTGATCAGGCCCGCTCGGCAGATACGCAGTATTTT.